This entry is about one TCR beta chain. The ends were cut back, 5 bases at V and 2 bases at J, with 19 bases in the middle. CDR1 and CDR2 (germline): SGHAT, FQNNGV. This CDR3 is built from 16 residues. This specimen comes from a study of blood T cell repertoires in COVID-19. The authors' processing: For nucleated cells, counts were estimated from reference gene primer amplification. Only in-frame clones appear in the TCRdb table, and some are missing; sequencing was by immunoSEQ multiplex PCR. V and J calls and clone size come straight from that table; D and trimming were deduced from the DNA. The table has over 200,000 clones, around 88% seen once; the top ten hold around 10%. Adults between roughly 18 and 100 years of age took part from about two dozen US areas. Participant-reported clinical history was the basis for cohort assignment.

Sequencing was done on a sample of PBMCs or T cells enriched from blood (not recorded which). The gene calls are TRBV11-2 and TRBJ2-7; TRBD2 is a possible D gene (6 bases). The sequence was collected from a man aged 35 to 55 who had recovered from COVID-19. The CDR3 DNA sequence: TGTGCCAGCAGCACTCAGAGCGGGCCAACTACCTACGAGCAGTACTTC. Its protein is CASSTQSGPTTYEQYF. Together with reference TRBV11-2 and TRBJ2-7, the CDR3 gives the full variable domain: EAGVAQSPRYKIIEKRQSVAFWCNPISGHATLYWYQQILGQGPKLLIQFQNNGVVDDSQLPKDRFSAERLKGVDSTLKIQPAKLEDSAVYLCASSTQSGPTTYEQYFGPGTRLTVT.